This T cell receptor beta chain originates from a study of T cell changes during pregnancy in multiple sclerosis. V lost 3 bases to trimming and J lost 3 bases; unmatched junction nucleotides: 4. This CDR3 spans 15 amino acids. Per germline, CDR1 MNHNS and CDR2 SASEGT. The method was immunoSEQ multiplex PCR; TCRdb's version includes in-frame clones alone and lacks a portion of them. This table has under 100,000 clones, more than 90% appearing once. The TCR originated in a female donor with multiple sclerosis, enrolled in a pregnancy study. This rearrangement joins TRBV6-1 to TRBJ2-7; 11 bases match TRBD1. This material consisted of peripheral blood, taken in the second trimester of pregnancy. The CDR3 sequence is CASSDGTGGDYEQYF. Here the CDR3 DNA reads TGTGCCAGCAGTGACGGGACAGGGGGAGACTACGAGCAGTACTTC.